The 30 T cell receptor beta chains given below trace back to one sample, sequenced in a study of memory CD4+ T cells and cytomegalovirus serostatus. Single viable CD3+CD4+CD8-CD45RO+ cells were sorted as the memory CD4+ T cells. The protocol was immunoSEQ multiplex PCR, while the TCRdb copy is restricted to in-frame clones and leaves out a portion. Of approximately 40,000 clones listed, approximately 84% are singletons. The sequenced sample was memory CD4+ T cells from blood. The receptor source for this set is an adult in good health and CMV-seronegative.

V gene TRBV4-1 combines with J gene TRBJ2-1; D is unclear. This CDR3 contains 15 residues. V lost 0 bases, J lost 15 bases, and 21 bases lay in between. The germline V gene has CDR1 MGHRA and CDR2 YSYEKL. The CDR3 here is CASSQDHLGGPPGFF. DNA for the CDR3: TGCGCCAGCAGCCAAGATCACTTGGGTGGCCCCCCGGGGTTCTTC.

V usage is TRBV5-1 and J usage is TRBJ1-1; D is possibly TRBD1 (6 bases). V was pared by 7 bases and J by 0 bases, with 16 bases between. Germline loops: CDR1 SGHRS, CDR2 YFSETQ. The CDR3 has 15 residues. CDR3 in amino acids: CASETGHAMNTEAFF. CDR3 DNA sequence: TGCGCCAGCGAGACGGGACACGCTATGAACACTGAAGCTTTCTTT.

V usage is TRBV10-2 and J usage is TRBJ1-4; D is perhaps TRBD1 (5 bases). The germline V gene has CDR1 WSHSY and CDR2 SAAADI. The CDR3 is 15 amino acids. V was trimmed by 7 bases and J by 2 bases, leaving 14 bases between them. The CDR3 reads CASTPVAGTNEKLFF. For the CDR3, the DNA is TGCGCCAGCACCCCGGTGGCAGGGACTAATGAAAAACTGTTTTTT.

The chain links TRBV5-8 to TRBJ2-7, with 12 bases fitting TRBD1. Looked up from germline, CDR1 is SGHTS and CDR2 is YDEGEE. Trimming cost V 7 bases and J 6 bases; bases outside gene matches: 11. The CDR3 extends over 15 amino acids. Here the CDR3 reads CASGRRGQGAGEQYF. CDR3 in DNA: TGTGCCAGCGGCCGGAGGGGACAGGGGGCTGGCGAGCAGTACTTC.

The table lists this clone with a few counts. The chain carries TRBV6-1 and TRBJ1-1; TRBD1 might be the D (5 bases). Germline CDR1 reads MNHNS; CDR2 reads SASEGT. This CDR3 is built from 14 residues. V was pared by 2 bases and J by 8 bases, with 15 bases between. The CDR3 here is CASSEMAKTDEAFF. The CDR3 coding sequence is TGTGCCAGCAGTGAAATGGCTAAGACAGACGAAGCTTTCTTT.

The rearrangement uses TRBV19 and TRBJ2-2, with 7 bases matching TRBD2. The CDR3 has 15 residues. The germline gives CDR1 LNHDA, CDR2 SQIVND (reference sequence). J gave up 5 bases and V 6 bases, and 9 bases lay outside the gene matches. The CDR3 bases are TGTGCCAGTAGCCTTGGGCGGGGGAGAACCGGGGAGCTGTTTTTT. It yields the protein CASSLGRGRTGELFF.

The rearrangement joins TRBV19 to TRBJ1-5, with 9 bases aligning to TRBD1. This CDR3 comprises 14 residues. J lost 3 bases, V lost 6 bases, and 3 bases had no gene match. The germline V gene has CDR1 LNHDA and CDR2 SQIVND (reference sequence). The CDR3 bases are TGTGCCAGTAGGGACAGGGGTAACAATCAGCCCCAGCATTTT. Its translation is CASRDRGNNQPQHF.

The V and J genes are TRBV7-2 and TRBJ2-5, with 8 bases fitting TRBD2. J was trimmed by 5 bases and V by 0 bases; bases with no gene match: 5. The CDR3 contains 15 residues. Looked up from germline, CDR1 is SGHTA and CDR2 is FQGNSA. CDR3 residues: CASSLAGGAHETQYF. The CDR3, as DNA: TGTGCCAGCAGCTTAGCCGGGGGGGCCCATGAGACCCAGTACTTC.

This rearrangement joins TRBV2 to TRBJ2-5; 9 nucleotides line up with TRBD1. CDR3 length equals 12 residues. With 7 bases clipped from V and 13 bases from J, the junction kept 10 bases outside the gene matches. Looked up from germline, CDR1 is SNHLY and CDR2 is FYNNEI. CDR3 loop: CASNIDRGRVYF. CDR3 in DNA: TGTGCCAGCAACATTGACAGGGGGAGGGTGTACTTC.

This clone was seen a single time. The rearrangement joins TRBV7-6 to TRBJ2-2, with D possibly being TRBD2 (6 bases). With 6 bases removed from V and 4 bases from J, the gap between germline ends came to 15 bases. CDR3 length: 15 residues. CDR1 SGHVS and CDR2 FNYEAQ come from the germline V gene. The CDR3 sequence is CASRAGTHSTGELFF. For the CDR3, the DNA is TGTGCCAGCAGGGCCGGGACTCACTCCACCGGGGAGCTGTTTTTT.

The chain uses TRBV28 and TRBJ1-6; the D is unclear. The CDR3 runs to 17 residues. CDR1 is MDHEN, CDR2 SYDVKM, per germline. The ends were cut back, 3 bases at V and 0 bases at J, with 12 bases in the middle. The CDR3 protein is CASSFVGVSSYNSPLHF. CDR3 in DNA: TGTGCCAGCAGTTTTGTCGGGGTTAGCTCCTATAATTCACCCCTCCACTTT.

CDR3 coding DNA: TGCGCCAGCAGTTACACCGGCGGGGGTAACGAGCAGTACTTC. Its translation is CASSYTGGGNEQYF. This chain links TRBV5-1 with TRBJ2-7, with 7 positions matching TRBD2. This CDR3 has 14 amino acids. Trimming took 5 bases from V and 5 from J; bases not matched to a gene: 10. Looked up from germline, CDR1 is SGHRS and CDR2 is YFSETQ.

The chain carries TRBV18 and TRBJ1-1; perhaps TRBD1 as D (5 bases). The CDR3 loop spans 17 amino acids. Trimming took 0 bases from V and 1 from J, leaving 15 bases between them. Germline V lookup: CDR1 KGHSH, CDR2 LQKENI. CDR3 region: CASSPPERGSKNTEAFF. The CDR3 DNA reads TGTGCCAGCTCACCACCGGAGAGGGGCAGTAAGAACACTGAAGCTTTCTTT.

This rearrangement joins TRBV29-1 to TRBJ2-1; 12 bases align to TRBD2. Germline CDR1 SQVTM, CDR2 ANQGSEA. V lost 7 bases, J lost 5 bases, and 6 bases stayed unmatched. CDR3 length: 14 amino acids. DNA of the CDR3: TGCAGCGGACTAGCGGGGGTACCAAACAATGAGCAGTTCTTC. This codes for CSGLAGVPNNEQFF.

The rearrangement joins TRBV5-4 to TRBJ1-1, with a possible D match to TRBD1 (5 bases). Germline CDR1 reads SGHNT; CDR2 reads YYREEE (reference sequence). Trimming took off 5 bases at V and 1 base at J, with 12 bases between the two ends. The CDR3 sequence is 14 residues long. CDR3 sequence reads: CASRPDRQNTEAFF. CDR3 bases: TGTGCCAGCAGACCCGACAGACAGAACACTGAAGCTTTCTTT.

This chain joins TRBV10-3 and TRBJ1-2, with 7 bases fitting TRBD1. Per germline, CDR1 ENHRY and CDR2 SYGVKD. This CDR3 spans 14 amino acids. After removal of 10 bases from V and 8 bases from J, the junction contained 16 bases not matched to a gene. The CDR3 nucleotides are TGTGCCACGGTTATAGACAGGGAGAAGGAGGGCTACACCTTC. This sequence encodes CATVIDREKEGYTF.

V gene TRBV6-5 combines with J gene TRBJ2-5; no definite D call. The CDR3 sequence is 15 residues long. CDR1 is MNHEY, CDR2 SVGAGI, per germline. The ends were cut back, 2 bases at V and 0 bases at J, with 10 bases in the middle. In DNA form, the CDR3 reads TGTGCCAGCAGTTACGGGTGGCTCAACCAAGAGACCCAGTACTTC. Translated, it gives CASSYGWLNQETQYF.

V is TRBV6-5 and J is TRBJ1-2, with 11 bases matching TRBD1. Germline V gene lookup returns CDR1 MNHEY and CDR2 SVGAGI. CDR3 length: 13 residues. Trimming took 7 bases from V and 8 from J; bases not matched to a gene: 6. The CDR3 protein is CASKRGQGGGYTF. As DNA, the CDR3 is TGTGCCAGCAAGAGGGGACAGGGGGGCGGCTACACCTTC.

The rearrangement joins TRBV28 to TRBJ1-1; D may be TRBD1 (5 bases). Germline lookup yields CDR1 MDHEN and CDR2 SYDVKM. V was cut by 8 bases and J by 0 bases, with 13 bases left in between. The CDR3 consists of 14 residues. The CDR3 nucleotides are TGTGCCAGCCGAAGGGACGGGCTGAACACTGAAGCTTTCTTT. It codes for CASRRDGLNTEAFF.

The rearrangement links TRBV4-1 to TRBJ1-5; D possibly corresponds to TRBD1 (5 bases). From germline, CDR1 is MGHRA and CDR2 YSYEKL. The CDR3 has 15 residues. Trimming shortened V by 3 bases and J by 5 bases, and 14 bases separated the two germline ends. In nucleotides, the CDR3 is TGCGCCAGCAGCCAGGTCCACGGGGGGGATCAGCCCCAGCATTTT. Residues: CASSQVHGGDQPQHF.

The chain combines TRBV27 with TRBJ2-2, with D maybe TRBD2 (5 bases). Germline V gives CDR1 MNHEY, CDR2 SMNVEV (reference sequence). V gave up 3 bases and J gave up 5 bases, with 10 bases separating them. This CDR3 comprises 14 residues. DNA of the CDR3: TGTGCCAGCAGTTTTGGGGAGCGGACCGGGGAGCTGTTTTTT. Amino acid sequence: CASSFGERTGELFF.

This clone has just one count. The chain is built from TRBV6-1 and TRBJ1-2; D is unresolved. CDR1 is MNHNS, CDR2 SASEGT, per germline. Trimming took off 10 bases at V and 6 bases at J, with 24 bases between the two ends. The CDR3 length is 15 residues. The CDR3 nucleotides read TGTGCCACCACTCCCATAAGTCTTCGCGGTAATGGCTACACCTTC. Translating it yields CATTPISLRGNGYTF.

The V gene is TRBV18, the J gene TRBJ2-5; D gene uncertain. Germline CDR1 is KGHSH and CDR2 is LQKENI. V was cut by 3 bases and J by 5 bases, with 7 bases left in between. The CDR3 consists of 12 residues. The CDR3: CASSPLAETQYF. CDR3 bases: TGTGCCAGCTCACCGCTTGCGGAGACCCAGTACTTC.

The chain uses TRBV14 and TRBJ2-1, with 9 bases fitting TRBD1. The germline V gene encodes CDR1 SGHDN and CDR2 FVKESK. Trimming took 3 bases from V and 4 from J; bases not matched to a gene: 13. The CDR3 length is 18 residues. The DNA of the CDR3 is TGTGCCAGCAGCCACAGAAGGCCCGGGACAGGGCTTTACAATGAGCAGTTCTTC. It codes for CASSHRRPGTGLYNEQFF.

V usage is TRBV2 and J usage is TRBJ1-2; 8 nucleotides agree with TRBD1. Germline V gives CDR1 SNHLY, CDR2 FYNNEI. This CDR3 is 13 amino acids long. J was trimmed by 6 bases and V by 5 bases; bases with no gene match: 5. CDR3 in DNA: TGTGCCAGCAGTCCTGGACAGGGCAATGGCTACACCTTC. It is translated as CASSPGQGNGYTF.

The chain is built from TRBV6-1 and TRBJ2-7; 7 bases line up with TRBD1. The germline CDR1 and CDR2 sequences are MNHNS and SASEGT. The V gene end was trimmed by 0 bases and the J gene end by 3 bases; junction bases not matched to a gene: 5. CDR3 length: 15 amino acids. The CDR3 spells CASSEAGTADYEQYF. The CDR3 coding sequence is TGTGCCAGCAGTGAAGCCGGGACAGCGGACTACGAGCAGTACTTC.

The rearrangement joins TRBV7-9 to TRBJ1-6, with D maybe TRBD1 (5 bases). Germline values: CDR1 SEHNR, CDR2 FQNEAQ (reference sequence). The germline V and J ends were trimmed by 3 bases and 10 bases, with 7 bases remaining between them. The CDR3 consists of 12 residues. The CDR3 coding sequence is TGTGCCAGCAGCTTCGGGGGGTCACCCCTCCACTTT. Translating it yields CASSFGGSPLHF.

The DNA of the CDR3 is TGTGCCAGCAGCGACAGGGGATATGGCTACACCTTC. It translates to CASSDRGYGYTF. This chain links TRBV6-1 with TRBJ1-2; 8 bases line up with TRBD1. V was clipped by 6 bases and J by 5 bases; unmatched bases: 2. The CDR3 has 12 residues. From germline, CDR1 is MNHNS and CDR2 SASEGT.

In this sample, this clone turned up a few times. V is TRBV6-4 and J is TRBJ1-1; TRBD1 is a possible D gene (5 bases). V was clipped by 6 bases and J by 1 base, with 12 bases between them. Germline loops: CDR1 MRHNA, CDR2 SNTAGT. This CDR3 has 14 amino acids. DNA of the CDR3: TGTGCCAGCAGGGGGACGTATAAGAACACTGAAGCTTTCTTT. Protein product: CASRGTYKNTEAFF.

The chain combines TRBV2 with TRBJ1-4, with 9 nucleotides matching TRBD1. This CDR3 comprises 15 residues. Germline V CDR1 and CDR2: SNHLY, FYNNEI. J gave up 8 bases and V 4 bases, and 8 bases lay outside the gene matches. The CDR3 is CASSATGTGTEKLFF. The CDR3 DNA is TGTGCCAGCAGTGCAACCGGGACAGGGACCGAAAAACTGTTTTTT.